This T cell receptor beta chain stems from a study of CD8 T cells in ankylosing spondylitis. Of note for this clonotype: Its antigen is still unknown.

J was trimmed by 12 bases and V by 2 bases; bases with no gene match: 17. This CDR3 contains 16 residues. Looked up from germline, CDR1 is DFQATT and CDR2 is SNEGSKA (reference sequence). Study observations and caveats: Reported data indicate significant enrichment of disease-linked clones within matched ankylosing spondylitis synovial fluid. Reactive arthritis synovial fluid and blood previously showed some of these motif variants. Peripheral blood held disease-linked clones only at relatively low frequency, and these were CD8+.

5'-RACE, quantitative and with molecular barcodes, yielded the TCR beta libraries. One entry per CDR3 protein results from TCRdb running MiXCR on the 5' RACE reads. The repertoire holds approximately 140,000 distinct CDR3 sequences, with roughly 8.3% as singletons. This receptor was obtained from a male donor with ankylosing spondylitis. The sequencing input was synovial fluid, either unsorted or a sorted T cell fraction (not recorded which). This chain joins TRBV20-1 and TRBJ2-1; 9 nucleotides line up with TRBD2. In DNA form, the CDR3 reads TGCAGTGCTAGAAGTAGCGGGGGCACGGGGGGGACGGGGCAGTTCTTC. Translation: CSARSSGGTGGTGQFF.